This TCR beta chain was obtained from a study of cytomegalovirus exposure and HLA in healthy donors. Per germline, CDR1 SGHVS and CDR2 FQNEAQ. V was pared by 4 bases and J by 3 bases, with 1 base of the junction left unmatched. This CDR3 has 15 residues. In the PCR, 60 Vbeta and 13 Jbeta primers were used. TCRdb keeps only in-frame clones here, not all; method: immunoSEQ multiplex PCR. The sample shows about 130,000 clones, approximately 80% of them seen only once. This receptor was identified in a man aged 25-45 years in good health and CMV-seronegative. This sequence joins TRBV7-8 and TRBJ2-2; 11 nucleotides align to TRBD1. The specimen sequenced was PBMCs. CDR3 protein: CASSWTGGDTGELFF. CDR3 nucleotide sequence: TGTGCCAGCAGCTGGACAGGGGGCGACACCGGGGAGCTGTTTTTT. Full variable domain (missing parts from reference TRBV7-8 and TRBJ2-2): GAGVSQSPRYKVAKRGQDVALRCDPISGHVSLFWYQQALGQGPEFLTYFQNEAQLDKSGLPSDRFFAERPEGSVSTLKIQRTQQEDSAVYLCASSWTGGDTGELFFGEGSRLTVL.